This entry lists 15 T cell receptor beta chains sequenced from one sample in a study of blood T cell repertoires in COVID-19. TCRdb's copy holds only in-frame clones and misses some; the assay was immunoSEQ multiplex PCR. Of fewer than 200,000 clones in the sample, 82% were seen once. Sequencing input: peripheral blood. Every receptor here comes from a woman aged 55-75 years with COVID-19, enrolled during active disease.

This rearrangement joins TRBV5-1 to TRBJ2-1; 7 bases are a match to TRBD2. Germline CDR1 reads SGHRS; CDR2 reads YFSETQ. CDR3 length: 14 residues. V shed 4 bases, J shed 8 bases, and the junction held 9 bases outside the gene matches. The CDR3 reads CASSPGLVVDEQFF. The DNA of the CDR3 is TGCGCCAGCAGCCCCGGACTAGTTGTGGATGAGCAGTTCTTC. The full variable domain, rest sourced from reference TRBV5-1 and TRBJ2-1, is KAGVTQTPRYLIKTRGQQVTLSCSPISGHRSVSWYQQTPGQGLQFLFEYFSETQRNKGNFPGRFSGRQFSNSRSEMNVSTLELGDSALYLCASSPGLVVDEQFFGPGTRLTVL.

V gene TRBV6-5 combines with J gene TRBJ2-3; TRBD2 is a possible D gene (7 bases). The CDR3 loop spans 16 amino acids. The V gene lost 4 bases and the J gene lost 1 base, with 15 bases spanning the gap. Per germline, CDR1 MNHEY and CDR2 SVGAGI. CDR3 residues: CASSSVGAGGTDTQYF. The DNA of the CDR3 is TGTGCCAGCAGTTCAGTGGGGGCGGGGGGCACAGATACGCAGTATTTT.

CDR3 protein: CASSPRTSYTGELFF. The CDR3 DNA follows: TGTGCCAGCAGCCCCCGGACTAGCTACACCGGGGAGCTGTTTTTT. V gene TRBV7-2 combines with J gene TRBJ2-2; 8 bases map to TRBD2. This CDR3 has 15 amino acids. CDR1 is SGHTA, CDR2 FQGNSA, per germline. V gave up 5 bases and J gave up 3 bases; unmatched junction bases: 5.

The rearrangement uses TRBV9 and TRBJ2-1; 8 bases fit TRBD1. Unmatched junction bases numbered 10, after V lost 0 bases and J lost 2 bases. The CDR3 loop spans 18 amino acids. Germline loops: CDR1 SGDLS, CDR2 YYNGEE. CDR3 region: CASSVALRDRSTYNEQFF. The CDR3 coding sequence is TGTGCCAGCAGCGTAGCTTTACGGGACAGGAGTACCTACAATGAGCAGTTCTTC.

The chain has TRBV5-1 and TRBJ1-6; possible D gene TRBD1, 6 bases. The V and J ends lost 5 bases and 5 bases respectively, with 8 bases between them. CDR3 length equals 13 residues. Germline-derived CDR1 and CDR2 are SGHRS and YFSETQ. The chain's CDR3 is CASRDSHNSPLHF. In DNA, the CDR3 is TGCGCCAGCAGGGACAGCCATAATTCACCCCTCCACTTT.

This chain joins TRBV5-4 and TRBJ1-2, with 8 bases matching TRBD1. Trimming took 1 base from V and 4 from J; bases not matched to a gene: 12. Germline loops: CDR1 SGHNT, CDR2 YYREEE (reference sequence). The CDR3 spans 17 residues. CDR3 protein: CASSLSTGEMGIYGYTF. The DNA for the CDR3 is TGTGCCAGCAGCTTGTCGACAGGGGAGATGGGGATCTATGGCTACACCTTC.

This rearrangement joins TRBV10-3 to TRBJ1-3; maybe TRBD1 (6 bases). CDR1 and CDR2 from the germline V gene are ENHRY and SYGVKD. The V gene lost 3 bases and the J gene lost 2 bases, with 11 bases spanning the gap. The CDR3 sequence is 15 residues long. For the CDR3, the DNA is TGTGCCATCAGTGAAGGACAGAGGGCTGGAAACACCATATATTTT. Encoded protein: CAISEGQRAGNTIYF.

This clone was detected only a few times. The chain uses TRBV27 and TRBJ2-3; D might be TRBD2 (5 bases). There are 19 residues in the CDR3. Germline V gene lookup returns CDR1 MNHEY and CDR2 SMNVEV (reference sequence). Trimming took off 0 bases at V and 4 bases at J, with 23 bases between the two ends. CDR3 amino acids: CASSLSATTSSPWADTQYF. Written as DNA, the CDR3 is TGTGCCAGCAGTTTATCGGCGACAACTAGTTCCCCATGGGCAGATACGCAGTATTTT.

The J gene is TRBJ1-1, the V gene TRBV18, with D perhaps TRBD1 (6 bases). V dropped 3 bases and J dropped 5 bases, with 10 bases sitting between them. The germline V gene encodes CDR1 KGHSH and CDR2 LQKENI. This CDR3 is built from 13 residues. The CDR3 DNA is TGTGCCAGCTCACCTACAGGGCAGACTGAAGCTTTCTTT. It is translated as CASSPTGQTEAFF.

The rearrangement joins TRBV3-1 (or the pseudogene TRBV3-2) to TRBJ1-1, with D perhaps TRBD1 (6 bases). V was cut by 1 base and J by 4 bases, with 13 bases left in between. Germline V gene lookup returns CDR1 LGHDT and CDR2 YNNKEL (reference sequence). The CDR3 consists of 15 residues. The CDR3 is CASSQAIQGTTEAFF. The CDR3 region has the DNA TGTGCCAGCAGCCAAGCTATTCAGGGGACCACTGAAGCTTTCTTT.

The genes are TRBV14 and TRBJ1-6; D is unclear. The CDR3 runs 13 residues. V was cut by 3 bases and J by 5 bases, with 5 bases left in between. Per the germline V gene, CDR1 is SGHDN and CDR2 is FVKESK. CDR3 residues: CASSQANNSPLHF. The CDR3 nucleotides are TGTGCCAGCAGCCAGGCCAATAATTCACCCCTCCACTTT.

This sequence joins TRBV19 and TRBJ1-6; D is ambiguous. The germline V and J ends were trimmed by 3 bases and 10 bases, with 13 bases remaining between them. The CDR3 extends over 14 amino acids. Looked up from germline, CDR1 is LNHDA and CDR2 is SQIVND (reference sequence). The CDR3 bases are TGTGCCAGTAGTATCTCGAGGGCTCTCTCACCCCTCCACTTT. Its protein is CASSISRALSPLHF.

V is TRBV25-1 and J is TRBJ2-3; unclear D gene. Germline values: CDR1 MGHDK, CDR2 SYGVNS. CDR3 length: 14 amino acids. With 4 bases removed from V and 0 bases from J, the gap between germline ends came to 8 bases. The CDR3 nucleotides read TGTGCCAGCAGTGGTGGCCATAGCACAGATACGCAGTATTTT. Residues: CASSGGHSTDTQYF.

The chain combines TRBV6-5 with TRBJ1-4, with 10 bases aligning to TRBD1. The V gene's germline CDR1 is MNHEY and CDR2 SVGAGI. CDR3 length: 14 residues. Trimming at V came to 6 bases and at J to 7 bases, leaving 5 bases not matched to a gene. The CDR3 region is CASRPGTGAEKLFF. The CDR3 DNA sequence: TGTGCCAGCAGACCTGGGACAGGGGCTGAAAAACTGTTTTTT.

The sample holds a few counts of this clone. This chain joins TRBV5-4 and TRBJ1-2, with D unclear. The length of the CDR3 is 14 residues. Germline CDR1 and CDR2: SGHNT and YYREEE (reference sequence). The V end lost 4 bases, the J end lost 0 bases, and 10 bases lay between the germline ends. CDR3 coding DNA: TGTGCCAGCAGCCCGCCCGGGGCTAACTATGGCTACACCTTC. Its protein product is CASSPPGANYGYTF.